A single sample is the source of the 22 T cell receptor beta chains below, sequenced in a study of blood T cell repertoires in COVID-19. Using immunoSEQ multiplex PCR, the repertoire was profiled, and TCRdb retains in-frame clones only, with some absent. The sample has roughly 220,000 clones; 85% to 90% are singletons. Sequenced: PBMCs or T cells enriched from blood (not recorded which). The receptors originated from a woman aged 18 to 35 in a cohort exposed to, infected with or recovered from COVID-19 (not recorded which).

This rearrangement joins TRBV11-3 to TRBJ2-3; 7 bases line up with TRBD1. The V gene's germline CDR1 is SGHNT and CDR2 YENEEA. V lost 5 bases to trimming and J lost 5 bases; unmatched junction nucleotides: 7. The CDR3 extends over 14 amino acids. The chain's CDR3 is CASSRDSTLDTQYF. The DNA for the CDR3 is TGTGCCAGCAGCCGGGACAGTACATTAGATACGCAGTATTTT.

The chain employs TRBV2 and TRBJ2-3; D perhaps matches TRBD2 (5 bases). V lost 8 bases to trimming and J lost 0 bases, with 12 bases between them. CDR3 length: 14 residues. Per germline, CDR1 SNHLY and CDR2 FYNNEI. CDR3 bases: TGTGCCAGCCGTCCAGCGGTGAGCACAGATACGCAGTATTTT. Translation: CASRPAVSTDTQYF.

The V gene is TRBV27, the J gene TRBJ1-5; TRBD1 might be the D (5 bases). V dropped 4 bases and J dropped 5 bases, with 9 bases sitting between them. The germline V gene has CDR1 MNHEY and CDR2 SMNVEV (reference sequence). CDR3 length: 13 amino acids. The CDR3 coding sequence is TGTGCCAGCAGTTGGACGGGGGATCAGCCCCAGCATTTT. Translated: CASSWTGDQPQHF.

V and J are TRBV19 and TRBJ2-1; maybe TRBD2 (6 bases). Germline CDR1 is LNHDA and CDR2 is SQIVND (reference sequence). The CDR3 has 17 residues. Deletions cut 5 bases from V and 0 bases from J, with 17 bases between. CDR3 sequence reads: CASSEGTFHSSYNEQFF. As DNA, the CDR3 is TGTGCCAGTAGTGAGGGGACTTTCCACAGCTCCTACAATGAGCAGTTCTTC.

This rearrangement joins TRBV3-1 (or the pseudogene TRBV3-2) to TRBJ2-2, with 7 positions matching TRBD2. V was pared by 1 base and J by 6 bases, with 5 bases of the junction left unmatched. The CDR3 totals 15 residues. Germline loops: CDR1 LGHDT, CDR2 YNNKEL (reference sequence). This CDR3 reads CASSQGGTTPGELFF. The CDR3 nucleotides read TGTGCCAGCAGCCAAGGGGGGACTACACCCGGGGAGCTGTTTTTT.

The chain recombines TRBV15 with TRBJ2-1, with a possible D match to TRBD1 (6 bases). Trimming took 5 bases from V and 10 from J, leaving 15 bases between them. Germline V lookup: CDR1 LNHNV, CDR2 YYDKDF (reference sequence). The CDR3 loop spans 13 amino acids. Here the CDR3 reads CATSLSGGHEQFF. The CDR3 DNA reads TGTGCCACCAGCCTGAGTGGGGGACACGAGCAGTTCTTC.

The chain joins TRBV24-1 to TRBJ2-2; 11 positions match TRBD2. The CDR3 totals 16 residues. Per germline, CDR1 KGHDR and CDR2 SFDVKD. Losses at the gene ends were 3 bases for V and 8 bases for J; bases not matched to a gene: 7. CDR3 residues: CATSDVLLAGAGELFF. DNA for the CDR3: TGTGCCACCAGTGATGTCCTACTAGCGGGGGCGGGGGAGCTGTTTTTT.

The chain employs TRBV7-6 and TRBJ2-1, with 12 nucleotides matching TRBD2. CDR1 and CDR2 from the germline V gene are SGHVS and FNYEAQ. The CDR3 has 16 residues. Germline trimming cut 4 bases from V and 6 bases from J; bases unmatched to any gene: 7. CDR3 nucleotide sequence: TGTGCCAGCAGCTCAGATGTGACTAGCGGGAGCAATGAGCAGTTCTTC. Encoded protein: CASSSDVTSGSNEQFF.

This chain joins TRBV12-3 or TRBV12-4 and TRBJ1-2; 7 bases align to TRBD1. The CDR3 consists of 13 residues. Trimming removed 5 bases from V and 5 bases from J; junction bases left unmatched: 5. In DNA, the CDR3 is TGTGCCAGCAGTCCCCCGGGACAGTATGGCTACACCTTC. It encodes CASSPPGQYGYTF.

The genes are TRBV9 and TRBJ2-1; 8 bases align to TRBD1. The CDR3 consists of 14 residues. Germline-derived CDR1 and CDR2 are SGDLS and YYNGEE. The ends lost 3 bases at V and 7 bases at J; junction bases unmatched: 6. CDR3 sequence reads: CASSDGQGRNEQFF. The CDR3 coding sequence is TGTGCCAGCAGCGACGGACAGGGTCGGAATGAGCAGTTCTTC.

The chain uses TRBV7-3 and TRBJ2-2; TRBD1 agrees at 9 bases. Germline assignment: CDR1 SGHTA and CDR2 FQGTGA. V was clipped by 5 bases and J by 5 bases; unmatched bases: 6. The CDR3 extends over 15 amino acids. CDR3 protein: CASSTGTGRTGELFF. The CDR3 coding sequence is TGTGCCAGCAGCACCGGGACAGGGCGGACCGGGGAGCTGTTTTTT.

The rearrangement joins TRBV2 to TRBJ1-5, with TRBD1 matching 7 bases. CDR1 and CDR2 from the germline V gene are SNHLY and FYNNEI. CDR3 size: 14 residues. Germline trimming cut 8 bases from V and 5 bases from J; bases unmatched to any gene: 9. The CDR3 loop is CASAGETGDQPQHF. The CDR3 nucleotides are TGTGCCAGCGCAGGGGAAACAGGGGATCAGCCCCAGCATTTT.

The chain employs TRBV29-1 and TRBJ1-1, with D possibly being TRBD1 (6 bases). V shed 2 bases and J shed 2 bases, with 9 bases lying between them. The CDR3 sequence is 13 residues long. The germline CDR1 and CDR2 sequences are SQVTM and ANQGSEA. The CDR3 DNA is TGCAGCGTTGAACAGGGGCACAACACTGAAGCTTTCTTT. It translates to CSVEQGHNTEAFF.

CDR3 in amino acids: CASSSVGLAGNNEQFF. For the CDR3, the DNA is TGTGCCAGCAGCTCAGTCGGACTAGCGGGGAACAATGAGCAGTTCTTC. This rearrangement joins TRBV5-4 to TRBJ2-1, with TRBD2 matching 12 bases. In germline, CDR1 is SGHNT, CDR2 YYREEE (reference sequence). The junction had 6 bases not matched to a gene; V was cut back by 3 bases and J by 5 bases. The CDR3 length is 16 residues.

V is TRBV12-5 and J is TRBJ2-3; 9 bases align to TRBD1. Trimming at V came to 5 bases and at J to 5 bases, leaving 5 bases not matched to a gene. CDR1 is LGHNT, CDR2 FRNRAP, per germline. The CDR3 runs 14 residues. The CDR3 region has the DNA TGTGCTAGTGGTCCGGGACAGGGAATAGATACGCAGTATTTT. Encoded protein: CASGPGQGIDTQYF.

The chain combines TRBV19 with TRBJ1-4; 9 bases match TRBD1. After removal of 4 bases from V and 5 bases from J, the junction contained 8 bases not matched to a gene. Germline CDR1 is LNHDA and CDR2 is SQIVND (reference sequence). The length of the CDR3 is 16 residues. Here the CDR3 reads CASSNRSGTGNEKLFF. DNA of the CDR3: TGTGCCAGTAGTAATCGGTCCGGGACAGGGAATGAAAAACTGTTTTTT.

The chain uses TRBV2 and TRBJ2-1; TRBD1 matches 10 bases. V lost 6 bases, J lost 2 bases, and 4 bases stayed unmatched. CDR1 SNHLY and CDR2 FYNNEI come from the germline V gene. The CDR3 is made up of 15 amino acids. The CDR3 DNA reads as TGTGCCAGCAGGGGGGACAGGGGAACCTACAATGAGCAGTTCTTC. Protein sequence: CASRGDRGTYNEQFF. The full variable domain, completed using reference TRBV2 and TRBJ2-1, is EPEVTQTPSHQVTQMGQEVILRCVPISNHLYFYWYRQILGQKVEFLVSFYNNEISEKSEIFDDQFSVERPDGSNFTLKIRSTKLEDSAMYFCASRGDRGTYNEQFFGPGTRLTVL.

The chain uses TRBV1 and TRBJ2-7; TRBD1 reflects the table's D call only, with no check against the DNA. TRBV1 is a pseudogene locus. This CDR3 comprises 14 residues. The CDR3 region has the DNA TGCACCAGCAGCGTGACAGGGGTGGCCTACGAGCAGTACTTC. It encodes CTSSVTGVAYEQYF.

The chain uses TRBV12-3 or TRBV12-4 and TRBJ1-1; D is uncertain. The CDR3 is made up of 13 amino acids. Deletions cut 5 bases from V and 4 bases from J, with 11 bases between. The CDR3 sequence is CASSLPRVTEAFF. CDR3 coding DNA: TGTGCCAGCAGTCTCCCGAGGGTCACTGAAGCTTTCTTT.

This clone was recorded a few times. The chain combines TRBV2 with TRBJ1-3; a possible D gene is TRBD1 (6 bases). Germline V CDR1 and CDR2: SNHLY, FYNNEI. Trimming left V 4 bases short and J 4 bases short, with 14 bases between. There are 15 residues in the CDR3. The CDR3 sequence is CASSVTRGSGNTIYF. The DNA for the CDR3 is TGTGCCAGCAGTGTCACCAGGGGATCGGGAAACACCATATATTTT.

The CDR3 nucleotides read TGTGCCAGCAGACCGGGGGGACTAGCTGCGGACAATGAGCAGTTCTTC. This encodes CASRPGGLAADNEQFF. The V gene is TRBV11-2, the J gene TRBJ2-1; 9 bases are a match to TRBD2. The CDR3 is made up of 16 amino acids. Germline lookup yields CDR1 SGHAT and CDR2 FQNNGV. V trimming: 6 bases; J trimming: 5 bases; junction bases outside the gene matches: 11.

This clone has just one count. CDR3 DNA sequence: TGCGCCAGCAGCCGAACTAGCGGGGGGGCAGATACGCAGTATTTT. Protein sequence: CASSRTSGGADTQYF. The V and J genes are TRBV5-1 and TRBJ2-3; 13 bases are shared with TRBD2. Germline V gives CDR1 SGHRS, CDR2 YFSETQ. J lost 4 bases, V lost 4 bases, and 3 bases had no gene match. The CDR3 extends over 15 amino acids.